This T cell receptor beta chain was recorded in a study of identical twins. Regarding the study as a whole: Invariant cells of the MAIT and iNKT types might have partly distorted the zero-insertion analyses. The analysis was cross-sectional rather than longitudinal within donors.

This CDR3 comprises 16 residues. CDR1 LNHDA and CDR2 SQIVND come from the germline V gene (reference sequence). Trimming left V 5 bases short and J 1 base short, with 18 bases between. TCRdb recomputed calls from the 5' RACE reads with MiXCR, one row per CDR3 protein. The top ten clones hold about 5.6% of a sample with fewer than 250,000 distinct CDR3 sequences, roughly 7.5% of them seen once. This clonotype was counted a few times. The antigen remains undetermined. In addition, the sample was reused for a study of yellow fever vaccine responses in identical twins. That work contributes: Vaccine-induced T cell responses in twins were reportedly observed to appear partly convergent, partly personalized.

The specimen sequenced was CD8+ T cells sorted from blood. The source is a young woman in good health. The chain employs TRBV19 and TRBJ2-7; D possibly uses TRBD1 or TRBD2 (5 bases each). This CDR3 is CASSLKGTGESYEQYF. The CDR3 DNA reads as TGTGCCAGTAGTTTAAAAGGGACCGGAGAGTCCTACGAGCAGTACTTC.